Shown below are 8 T cell receptor beta chains from a single sample sequenced in a study of blood T cell repertoires in COVID-19. Sequenced by immunoSEQ multiplex PCR; TCRdb stores in-frame clones only, minus some. The data hold tens of thousands of clones, with about 89% observed a single time. Sequencing was carried out using peripheral blood. These receptor sequences come from a man in his 70s with active or convalescent COVID-19.

The chain joins TRBV2 to TRBJ1-1; D is perhaps TRBD1 (6 bases). V shed 11 bases and J shed 4 bases, with 17 bases lying between them. Germline values: CDR1 SNHLY, CDR2 FYNNEI. This CDR3 has 13 residues. CDR3 loop: CALTSGVGTEAFF. Written as DNA, the CDR3 is TGTGCCTTGACATCAGGGGTTGGCACTGAAGCTTTCTTT.

The sample holds one count of this clone. The gene calls are TRBV5-3 and TRBJ2-7, with a possible D match to TRBD1 (6 bases). TRBV5-3 falls under the ORF class, with uncertain function. Trimming stripped 6 bases from V and 6 bases from J, with 16 bases between. This CDR3 is built from 13 residues. As DNA, the CDR3 is TGTGCCAGAACCGTTTGGGCAGGGGCCGAGCAGTACTTC. This sequence encodes CARTVWAGAEQYF.

The chain is built from TRBV10-3 and TRBJ2-5; tentative D call: TRBD2 (6 bases). This CDR3 has 14 amino acids. Germline CDR1 and CDR2: ENHRY and SYGVKD. V lost 5 bases and J 1 base, leaving 11 bases between the germline ends. The CDR3 DNA follows: TGTGCCATCAGTCTACGGGGGATCCAAGAGACCCAGTACTTC. Translation gives CAISLRGIQETQYF.

This chain links TRBV21-1 with TRBJ1-2. TRBV21-1 is shown as a pseudogene. This CDR3 is built from 15 residues. CDR3 residues: CASSKVRSEGYGYTF. The CDR3, as DNA: TGTGCCAGCAGCAAAGTCCGATCAGAGGGCTATGGCTACACCTTC.

The chain combines TRBV3-1 (or the pseudogene TRBV3-2) with TRBJ1-4; tentatively, D is TRBD1 (5 bases). V was cut by 3 bases and J by 0 bases, with 8 bases left in between. Germline CDR1 reads LGHDT; CDR2 reads YNNKEL (reference sequence). CDR3 size: 15 residues. This CDR3 is CASSHATATNEKLFF. CDR3 DNA: TGTGCCAGCAGCCACGCGACAGCAACTAATGAAAAACTGTTTTTT.

The chain recombines TRBV4-1 with TRBJ2-7; 8 bases align to TRBD1. CDR1 and CDR2 (germline): MGHRA, YSYEKL. CDR3 length equals 15 residues. V lost 4 bases and J lost 2; bases outside the gene matches: 7. In DNA, the CDR3 is TGCGCCAGCAGCCTACAGACAGGGGCCCCCTACGAGCAGTACTTC. Residues: CASSLQTGAPYEQYF.

The V gene is TRBV4-3, the J gene TRBJ1-4; D not resolved. This CDR3 contains 16 residues. Trimming pared 4 bases from V and 0 bases from J, leaving 12 bases between. Germline lookup yields CDR1 LGHNA and CDR2 YSLEER. The CDR3 spells CASSPKRRATNEKLFF. CDR3 DNA sequence: TGCGCCAGCAGCCCCAAGCGGCGGGCAACTAATGAAAAACTGTTTTTT.

The gene calls are TRBV2 and TRBJ2-3; 7 nucleotides agree with TRBD2. The CDR3 is 14 residues long. Per germline, CDR1 SNHLY and CDR2 FYNNEI. The junction had 4 bases not matched to a gene; V was cut back by 2 bases and J by 5 bases. DNA for the CDR3: TGTGCCAGCAGTGAATCAGGGAGGGGAGATACGCAGTATTTT. This translates into CASSESGRGDTQYF.